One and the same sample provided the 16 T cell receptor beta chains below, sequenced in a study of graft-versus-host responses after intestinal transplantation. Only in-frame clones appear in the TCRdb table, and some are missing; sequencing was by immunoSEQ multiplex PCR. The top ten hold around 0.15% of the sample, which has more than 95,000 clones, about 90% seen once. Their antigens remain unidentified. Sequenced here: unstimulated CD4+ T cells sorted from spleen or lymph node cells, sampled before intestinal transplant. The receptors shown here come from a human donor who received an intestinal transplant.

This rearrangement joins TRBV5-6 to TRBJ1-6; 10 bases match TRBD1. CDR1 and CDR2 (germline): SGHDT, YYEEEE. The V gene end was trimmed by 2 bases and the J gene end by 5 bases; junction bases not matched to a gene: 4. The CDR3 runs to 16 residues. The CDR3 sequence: CASSLDRGQDNSPLHF. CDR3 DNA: TGTGCCAGCAGCTTAGACAGGGGGCAGGATAATTCACCCCTCCACTTT.

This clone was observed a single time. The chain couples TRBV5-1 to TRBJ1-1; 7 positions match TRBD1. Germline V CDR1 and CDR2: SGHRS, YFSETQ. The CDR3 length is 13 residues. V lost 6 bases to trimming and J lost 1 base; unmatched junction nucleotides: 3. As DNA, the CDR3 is TGCGCCAGCACCGGACAGGAGAACACTGAAGCTTTCTTT. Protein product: CASTGQENTEAFF.

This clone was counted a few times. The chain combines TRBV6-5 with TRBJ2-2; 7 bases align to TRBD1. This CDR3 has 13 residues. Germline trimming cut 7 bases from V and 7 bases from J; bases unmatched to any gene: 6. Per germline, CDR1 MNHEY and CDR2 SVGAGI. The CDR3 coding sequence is TGTGCCAGCAACACAGGGGCGGTCGGGGAGCTGTTTTTT. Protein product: CASNTGAVGELFF.

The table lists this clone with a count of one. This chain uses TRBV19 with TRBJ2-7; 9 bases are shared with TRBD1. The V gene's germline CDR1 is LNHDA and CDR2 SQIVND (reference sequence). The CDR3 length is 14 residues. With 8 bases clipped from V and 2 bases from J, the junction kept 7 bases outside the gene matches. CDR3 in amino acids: CASLWTGDAYEQYF. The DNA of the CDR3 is TGTGCCAGTCTCTGGACAGGGGACGCCTACGAGCAGTACTTC. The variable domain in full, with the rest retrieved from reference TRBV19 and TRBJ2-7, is DGGITQSPKYLFRKEGQNVTLSCEQNLNHDAMYWYRQDPGQGLRLIYYSQIVNDFQKGDIAEGYSVSREKKESFPLTVTSAQKNPTAFYLCASLWTGDAYEQYFGPGTRLTVT.

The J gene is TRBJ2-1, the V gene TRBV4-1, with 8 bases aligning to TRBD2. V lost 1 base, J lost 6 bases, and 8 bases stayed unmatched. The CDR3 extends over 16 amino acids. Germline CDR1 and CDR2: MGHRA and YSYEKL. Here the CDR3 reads CASSQGRGATPNEQFF. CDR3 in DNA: TGCGCCAGCAGCCAAGGGCGGGGGGCGACCCCCAATGAGCAGTTCTTC.

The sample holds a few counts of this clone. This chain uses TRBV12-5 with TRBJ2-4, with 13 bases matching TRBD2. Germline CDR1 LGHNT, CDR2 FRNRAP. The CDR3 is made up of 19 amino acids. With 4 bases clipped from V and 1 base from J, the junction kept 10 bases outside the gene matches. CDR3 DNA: TGTGCTAGTGGTTCCTCACTAGCGGGGGGGCTTTGGGCCAAAAACATTCAGTACTTC. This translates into CASGSSLAGGLWAKNIQYF.

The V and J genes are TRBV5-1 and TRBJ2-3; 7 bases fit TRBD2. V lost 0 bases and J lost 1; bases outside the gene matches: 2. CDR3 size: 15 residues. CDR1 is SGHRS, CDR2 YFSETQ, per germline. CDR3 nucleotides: TGCGCCAGCAGCTTGGTGGGGGGGGGCACAGATACGCAGTATTTT. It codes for CASSLVGGGTDTQYF.

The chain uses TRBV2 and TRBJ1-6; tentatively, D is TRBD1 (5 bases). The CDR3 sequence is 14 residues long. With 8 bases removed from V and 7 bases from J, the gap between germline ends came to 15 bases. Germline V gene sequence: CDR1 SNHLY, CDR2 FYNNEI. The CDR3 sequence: CASGGGSLNSPLHF. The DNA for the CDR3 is TGTGCCAGCGGGGGAGGAAGTTTAAATTCACCCCTCCACTTT.

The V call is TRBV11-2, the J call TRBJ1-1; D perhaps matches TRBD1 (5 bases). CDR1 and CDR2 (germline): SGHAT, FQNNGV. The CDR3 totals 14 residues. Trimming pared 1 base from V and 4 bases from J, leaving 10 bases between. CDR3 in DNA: TGTGCCAGCAGCTTAGTAGCAGGGCCCACTGAAGCTTTCTTT. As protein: CASSLVAGPTEAFF.

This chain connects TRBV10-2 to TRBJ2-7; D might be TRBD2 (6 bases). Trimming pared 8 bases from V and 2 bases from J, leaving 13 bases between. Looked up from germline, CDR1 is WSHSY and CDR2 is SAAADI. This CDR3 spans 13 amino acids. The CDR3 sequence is CASLSPSAYEQYF. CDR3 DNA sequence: TGCGCCAGCCTTTCCCCTAGCGCCTACGAGCAGTACTTC.

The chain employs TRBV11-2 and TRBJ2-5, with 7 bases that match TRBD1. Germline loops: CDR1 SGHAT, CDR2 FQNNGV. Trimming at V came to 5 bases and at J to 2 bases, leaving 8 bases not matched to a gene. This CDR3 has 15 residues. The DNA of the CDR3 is TGTGCCAGCAGCACCCAACCGACAGGGCAAGAGACCCAGTACTTC. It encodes CASSTQPTGQETQYF.

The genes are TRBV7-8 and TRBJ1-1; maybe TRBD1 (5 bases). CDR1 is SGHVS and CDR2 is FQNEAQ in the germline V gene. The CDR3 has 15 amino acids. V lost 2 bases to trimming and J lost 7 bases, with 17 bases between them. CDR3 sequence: CASSLIPGRWVEAFF. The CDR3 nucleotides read TGTGCCAGCAGCTTAATACCAGGGCGGTGGGTTGAAGCTTTCTTT.

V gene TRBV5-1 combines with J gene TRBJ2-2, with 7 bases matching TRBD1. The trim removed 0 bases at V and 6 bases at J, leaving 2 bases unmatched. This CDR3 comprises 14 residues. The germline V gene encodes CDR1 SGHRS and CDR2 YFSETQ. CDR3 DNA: TGCGCCAGCAGCTTGGCTCAGGGGGCCGGGGAGCTGTTTTTT. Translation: CASSLAQGAGELFF.

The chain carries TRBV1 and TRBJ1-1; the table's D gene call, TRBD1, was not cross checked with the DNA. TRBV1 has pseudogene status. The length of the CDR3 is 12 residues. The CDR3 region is CIQGGQAGSAFF. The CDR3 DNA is TGCATACAGGGTGGCCAAGCAGGCTCAGCTTTCTTT.

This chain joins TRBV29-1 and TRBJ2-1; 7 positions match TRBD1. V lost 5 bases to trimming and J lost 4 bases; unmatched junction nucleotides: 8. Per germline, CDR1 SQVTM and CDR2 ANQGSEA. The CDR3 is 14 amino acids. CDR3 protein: CSVSRDRGYNEQFF. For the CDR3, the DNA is TGCAGCGTTTCCCGGGACAGAGGTTACAATGAGCAGTTCTTC.

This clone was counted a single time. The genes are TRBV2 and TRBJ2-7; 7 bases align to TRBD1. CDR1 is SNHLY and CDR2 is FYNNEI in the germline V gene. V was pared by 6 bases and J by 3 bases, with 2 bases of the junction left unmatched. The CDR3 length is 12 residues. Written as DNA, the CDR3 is TGTGCCAGCAGGGGACAGCGCTACGAGCAGTACTTC. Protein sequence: CASRGQRYEQYF.